The clone carrying this T cell receptor (beta chain) was found a few times. As yet, its antigen is unknown. From germline, CDR1 is LNHNV and CDR2 YYDKDF (reference sequence). The V and J ends lost 0 bases and 9 bases respectively, with 12 bases between them. The CDR3 totals 14 residues. The data derive from a study of cytomegalovirus exposure and HLA in healthy donors. Study details: T cells numbering about 179 million yielded approximately 120 million unique TCR beta sequences in an earlier analysis.

The PCR employed 60 Vbeta primers together with 13 Jbeta primers. Only in-frame clones appear in the TCRdb table, and some are missing; sequencing was by immunoSEQ multiplex PCR. The sample shows some 190,000 clones, roughly 81% of them seen only once. General study points: Analysis was carried out at a later point, and it linked a missense DCLRE1C variant to TCR beta V- and J-gene trimming. It was around 160 TCR beta chains that were listed as cytomegalovirus-associated. Sequencing depth across donors, presence/absence analyses assumed, was roughly uniform.

The chain joins TRBV15 to TRBJ2-1; D is ambiguous. Source material: PBMCs. This receptor was obtained from a woman aged 25 to 39 in good health and CMV-seropositive. This chain's CDR3 is CATSRDLIATEQFF. Written as DNA, the CDR3 is TGTGCCACCAGCAGAGATCTCATAGCTACTGAGCAGTTCTTC.